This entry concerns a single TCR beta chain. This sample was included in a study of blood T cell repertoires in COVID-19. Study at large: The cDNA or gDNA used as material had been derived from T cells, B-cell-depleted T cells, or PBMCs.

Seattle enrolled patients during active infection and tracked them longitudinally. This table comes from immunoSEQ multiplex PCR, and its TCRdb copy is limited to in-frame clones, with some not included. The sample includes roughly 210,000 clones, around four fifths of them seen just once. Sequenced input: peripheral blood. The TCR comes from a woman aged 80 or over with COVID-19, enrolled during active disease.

CDR3 region: CASSVGATNTEAFF. CDR3 in DNA: TGTGCCAGCAGCGTAGGCGCCACGAACACTGAAGCTTTCTTT. V gene TRBV9 combines with J gene TRBJ1-1; D remains unclear. The CDR3 is made up of 14 amino acids. In germline, CDR1 is SGDLS, CDR2 YYNGEE. The ends were cut back, 0 bases at V and 1 base at J, with 7 bases in the middle.